What follows describes a single T cell receptor beta chain. Its antigen remains unidentified. MiXCR was run by TCRdb on the 5' RACE reads, yielding one entry per CDR3 protein. The data contain about 550,000 distinct CDR3 sequences, 20% to 25% of them singletons. These data originate in a study of identical twins. The germline V gene has CDR1 SGHRS and CDR2 YFSETQ. Trimming took 2 bases from V and 3 from J; bases not matched to a gene: 4. This CDR3 comprises 14 residues. General observations from the study: While abundant cord blood beta clonotypes carried fewer insertions, memory repertoires showed no such pattern. Out-of-frame alpha sequences common to twins were enriched for low generation probability. Interpretation of the results relied on cross-sectional statistical analysis and not on following the same donors.

These data also formed part of another study, on yellow fever vaccine responses in identical twins.

Material for sequencing was CD4+ T cells sorted from blood. The chain recombines TRBV5-1 with TRBJ2-5; 7 bases are shared with TRBD1. The clonotype originates from a woman younger than 30 in good health. CDR3 region: CASSFGQAEETQYF. CDR3 sequence (DNA): TGCGCCAGCAGCTTTGGACAGGCGGAAGAGACCCAGTACTTC.